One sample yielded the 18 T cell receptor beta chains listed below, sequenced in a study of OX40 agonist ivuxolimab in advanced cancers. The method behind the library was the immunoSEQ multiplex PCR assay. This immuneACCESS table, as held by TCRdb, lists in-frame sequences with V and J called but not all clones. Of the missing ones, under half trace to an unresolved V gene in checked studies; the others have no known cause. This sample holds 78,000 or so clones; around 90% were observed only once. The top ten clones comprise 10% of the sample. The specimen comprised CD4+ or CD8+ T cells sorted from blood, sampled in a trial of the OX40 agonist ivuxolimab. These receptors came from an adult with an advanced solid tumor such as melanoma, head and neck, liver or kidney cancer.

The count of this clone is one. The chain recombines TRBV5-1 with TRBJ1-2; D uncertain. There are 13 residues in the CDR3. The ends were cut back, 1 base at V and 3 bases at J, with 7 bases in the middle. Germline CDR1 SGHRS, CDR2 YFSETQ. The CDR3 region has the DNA TGCGCCAGCAGCTTGAACAGACACTATGGCTACACCTTC. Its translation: CASSLNRHYGYTF. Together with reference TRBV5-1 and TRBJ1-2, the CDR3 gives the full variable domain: KAGVTQTPRYLIKTRGQQVTLSCSPISGHRSVSWYQQTPGQGLQFLFEYFSETQRNKGNFPGRFSGRQFSNSRSEMNVSTLELGDSALYLCASSLNRHYGYTFGSGTRLTVV.

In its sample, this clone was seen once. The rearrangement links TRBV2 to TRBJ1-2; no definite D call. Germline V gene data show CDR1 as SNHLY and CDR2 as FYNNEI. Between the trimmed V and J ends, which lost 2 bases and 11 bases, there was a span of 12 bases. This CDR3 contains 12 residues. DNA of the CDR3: TGTGCCAGCAGTGAATTTGGGCCGTTGTACACCTTC. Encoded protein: CASSEFGPLYTF.

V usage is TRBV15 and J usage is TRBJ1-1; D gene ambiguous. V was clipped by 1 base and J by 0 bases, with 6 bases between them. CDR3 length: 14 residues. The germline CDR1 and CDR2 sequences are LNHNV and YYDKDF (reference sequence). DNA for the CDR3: TGTGCCACCAGCAGAGTGGCGATGAACACTGAAGCTTTCTTT. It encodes CATSRVAMNTEAFF.

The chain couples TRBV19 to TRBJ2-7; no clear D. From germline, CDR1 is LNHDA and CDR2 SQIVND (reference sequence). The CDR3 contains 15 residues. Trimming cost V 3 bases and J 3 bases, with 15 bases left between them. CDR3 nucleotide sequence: TGTGCCAGTAGTATCACGGCAGGAGATTTCTACGAGCAGTACTTC. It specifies CASSITAGDFYEQYF.

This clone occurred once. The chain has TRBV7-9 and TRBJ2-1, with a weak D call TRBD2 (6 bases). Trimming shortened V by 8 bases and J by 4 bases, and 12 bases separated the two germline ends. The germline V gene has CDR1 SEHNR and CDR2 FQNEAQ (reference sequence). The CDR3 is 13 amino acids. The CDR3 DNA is TGTGCCAGCGTCGGCGGGGTTTACAATGAGCAGTTCTTC. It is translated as CASVGGVYNEQFF.

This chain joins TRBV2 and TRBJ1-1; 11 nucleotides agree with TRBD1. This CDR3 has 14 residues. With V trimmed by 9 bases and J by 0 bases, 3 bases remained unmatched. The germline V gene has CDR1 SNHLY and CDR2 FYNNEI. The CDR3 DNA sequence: TGTGCCAGAAGGGACAGGGGGGTGAACACTGAAGCTTTCTTT. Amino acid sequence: CARRDRGVNTEAFF.

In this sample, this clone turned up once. The CDR3 reads CASSSLGTGNTIYF. The CDR3 nucleotides read TGTGCCAGCAGCTCTTTGGGTACTGGAAACACCATATATTTT. The chain joins TRBV7-9 to TRBJ1-3; D call uncertain. Germline V gives CDR1 SEHNR, CDR2 FQNEAQ (reference sequence). V gave up 4 bases and J gave up 2 bases, with 9 bases separating them. The CDR3 loop spans 14 amino acids.

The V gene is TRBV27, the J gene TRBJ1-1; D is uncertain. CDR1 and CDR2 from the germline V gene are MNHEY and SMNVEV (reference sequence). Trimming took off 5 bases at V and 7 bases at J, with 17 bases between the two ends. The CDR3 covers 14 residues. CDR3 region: CASSLLPTGLEAFF. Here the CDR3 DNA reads TGTGCCAGCAGTCTCCTGCCGACCGGGCTTGAAGCTTTCTTT.

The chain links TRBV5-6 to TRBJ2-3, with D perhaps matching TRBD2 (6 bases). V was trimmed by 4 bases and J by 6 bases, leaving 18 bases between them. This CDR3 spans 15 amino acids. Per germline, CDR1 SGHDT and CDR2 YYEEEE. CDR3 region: CASSPRGYPRDTQYF. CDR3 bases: TGTGCCAGCAGCCCTCGGGGGTACCCGAGGGATACGCAGTATTTT.

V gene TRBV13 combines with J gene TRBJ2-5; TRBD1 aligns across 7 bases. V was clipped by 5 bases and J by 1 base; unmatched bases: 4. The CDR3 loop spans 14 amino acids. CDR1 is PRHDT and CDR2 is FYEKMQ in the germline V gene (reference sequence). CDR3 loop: CASSIRTGQETQYF. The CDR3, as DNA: TGTGCCAGCAGCATCCGGACAGGCCAAGAGACCCAGTACTTC.

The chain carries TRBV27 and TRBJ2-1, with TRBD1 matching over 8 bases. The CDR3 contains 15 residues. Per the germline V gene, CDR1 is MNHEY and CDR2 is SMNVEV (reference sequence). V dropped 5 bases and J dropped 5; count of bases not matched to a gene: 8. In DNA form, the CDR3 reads TGTGCCAGCAGTGACAGGGGAATGGGAGACAATGAGCAGTTCTTC. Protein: CASSDRGMGDNEQFF.

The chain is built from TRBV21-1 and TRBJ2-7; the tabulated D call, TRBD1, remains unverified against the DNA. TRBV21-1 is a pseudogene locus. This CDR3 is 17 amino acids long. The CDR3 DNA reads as TGTGCCAGCAGCAAAAGGGCCATGTGCGGGACAGCTCGAGAGCAGTACTTC. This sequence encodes CASSKRAMCGTAREQYF.

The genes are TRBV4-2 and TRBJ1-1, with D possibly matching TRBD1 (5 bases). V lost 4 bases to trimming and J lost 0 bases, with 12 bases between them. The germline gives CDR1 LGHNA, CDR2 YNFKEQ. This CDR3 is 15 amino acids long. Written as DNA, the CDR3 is TGTGCCAGCAGCCCTCCGCCGGGACTGAACACTGAAGCTTTCTTT. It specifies CASSPPPGLNTEAFF.

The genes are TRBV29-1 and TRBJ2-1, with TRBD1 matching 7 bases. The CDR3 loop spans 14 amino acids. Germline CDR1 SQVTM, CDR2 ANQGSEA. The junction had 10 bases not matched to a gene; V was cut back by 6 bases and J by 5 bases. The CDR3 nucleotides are TGCAGCGTAAAACCGGGGACAGCCCACAATGAGCAGTTCTTC. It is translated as CSVKPGTAHNEQFF.

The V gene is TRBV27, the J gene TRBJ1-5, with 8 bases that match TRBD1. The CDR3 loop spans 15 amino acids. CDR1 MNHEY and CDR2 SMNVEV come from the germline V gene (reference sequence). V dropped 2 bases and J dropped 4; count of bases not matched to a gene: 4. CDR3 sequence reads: CASSLQGQANQPQHF. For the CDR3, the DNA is TGTGCCAGCAGTTTACAGGGACAGGCTAATCAGCCCCAGCATTTT.

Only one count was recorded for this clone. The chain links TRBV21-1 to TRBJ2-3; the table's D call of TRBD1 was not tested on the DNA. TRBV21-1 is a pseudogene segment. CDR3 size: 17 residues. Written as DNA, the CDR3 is TGTGCCAGCAGCACGTTGACAGGGGGGCACCTCACAGATACGCAGTATTTT. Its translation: CASSTLTGGHLTDTQYF.

The CDR3 spells CASGHSLAEITEQYF. CDR3 nucleotide sequence: TGTGCCAGCGGTCATAGCCTAGCCGAAATTACCGAGCAGTACTTC. This chain links TRBV6-5 with TRBJ2-7; D possibly corresponds to TRBD2 (5 bases). This CDR3 region has 15 residues. Germline CDR1 and CDR2: MNHEY and SVGAGI. With 8 bases removed from V and 6 bases from J, the gap between germline ends came to 23 bases.

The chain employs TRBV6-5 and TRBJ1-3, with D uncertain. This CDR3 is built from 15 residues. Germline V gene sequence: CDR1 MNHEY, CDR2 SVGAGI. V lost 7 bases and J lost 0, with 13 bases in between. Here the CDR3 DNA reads TGTGCCAGCACCGAAGGAGAGTTCTCTGGAAACACCATATATTTT. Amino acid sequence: CASTEGEFSGNTIYF.